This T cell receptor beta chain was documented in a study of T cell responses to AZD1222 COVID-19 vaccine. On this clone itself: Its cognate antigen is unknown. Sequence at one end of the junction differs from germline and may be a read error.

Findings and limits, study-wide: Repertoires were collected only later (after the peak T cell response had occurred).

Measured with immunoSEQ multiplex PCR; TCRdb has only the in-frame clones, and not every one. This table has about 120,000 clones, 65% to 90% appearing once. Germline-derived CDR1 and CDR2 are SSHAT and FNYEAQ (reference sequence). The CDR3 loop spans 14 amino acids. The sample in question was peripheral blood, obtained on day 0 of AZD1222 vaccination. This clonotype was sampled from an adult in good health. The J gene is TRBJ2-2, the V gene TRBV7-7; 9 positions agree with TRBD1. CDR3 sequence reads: CASSWGQGTGELFF. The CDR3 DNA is TGTGCTAGCAGCTGGGGACAGGGCACCGGGGAGCTGTTTTTT.